This TCR beta chain was sequenced during a study of Ad26.COV2.S vaccination and SARS-CoV-2 variants. Regarding the study as a whole: The study found similar non-spike TCR breadth in vaccine and placebo recipients. Vaccine recipients had higher spike-specific TCR breadth than placebo recipients.

Germline CDR1 SNHLY, CDR2 FYNNEI. This CDR3 has 13 residues. Trimming removed 8 bases from V and 2 bases from J, with 10 bases in between. On this clone itself: The antigen is undetermined.

The method was immunoSEQ multiplex PCR; TCRdb's version includes in-frame clones alone and lacks a portion of them. The table shows 350,000 to 450,000 clones, with roughly nine tenths occurring only once. Sequencing was performed on peripheral blood, taken after recovery from COVID-19. The sequence derives from a human donor who had recovered from COVID-19. The V gene is TRBV2, the J gene TRBJ2-1, with a possible D match to TRBD2 (6 bases). CDR3 loop: CASGGRTYNEQFF. The DNA for the CDR3 is TGTGCCAGCGGTGGGAGGACCTACAATGAGCAGTTCTTC.